Reported below is one TCR beta chain. Its antigen is currently unknown. As previously described, bulk TCR libraries were made using listed TCR primers. TCRdb re-derived calls from the PCR reads in MiXCR, one entry per CDR3 protein. The data show over 600,000 distinct CDR3 sequences, with just under 20% seen just once and about 0.9% held by the top ten. The data belong to a study of molecular identifiers for immune sequencing clone quantification. For the study at large: Replicates split RNA from roughly 20,000 or 100,000 naive CD8 cells five ways, and the researchers sequenced four portions.

Study findings and constraints: In a background of around 970,000 naive cells, spiked Jurkat TCR RNA from one cell was reportedly detectable.

The CDR3 covers 15 residues. Germline V gene data show CDR1 as LNHDA and CDR2 as SQIVND (reference sequence). Deletions cut 3 bases from V and 0 bases from J, with 9 bases between. The chain is built from TRBV19 and TRBJ2-1; TRBD1 might be the D (6 bases). The sequence was obtained from a human donor in good health. Some libraries in this study had Jurkat cell RNA spiked in. Sequencing used naive CD8+ T cells from blood, with Jurkat cell RNA spiked in. Subset given: FACS-sorted CD8+CD4-CCR7+CD45RA+ naive T cells. CDR3 sequence (DNA): TGTGCCAGTAGTATTGGGGGCCTCTCCTACAATGAGCAGTTCTTC. Its protein product is CASSIGGLSYNEQFF.